The 31 T cell receptor beta chains reported below all come from one sample, sequenced in a study of human T cells and chemical hapten exposure. TCRdb fed the RACE reads into MiXCR, producing one record per CDR3 protein. Of tens of thousands of distinct CDR3 sequences listed, roughly 11% are singletons. Stated time point: patch test 3, about 24 weeks after DPC sensitization. Treatment here: therapeutic diphenylcyclopropenone sensitization with weekly scalp DPC. Here the sequenced sample was whole blood, taken in connection with sensitization to the hapten diphenylcyclopropenone (DPC). The origin of the receptors is a woman aged 45 to 65 with alopecia areata. Some clones in this sample may be carry-over from other donors' samples.

This chain uses TRBV5-1 with TRBJ2-6; D gene uncertain. The CDR3 spans 16 residues. In germline, CDR1 is SGHRS, CDR2 YFSETQ. V lost 4 bases and J lost 0, with 11 bases in between. CDR3: CASSPGDHSGANVLTF. The CDR3 DNA is TGCGCCAGCAGCCCGGGTGACCACTCTGGGGCCAACGTCCTGACTTTC.

This clonotype was observed a handful of times. This CDR3 is CASSESSSGTSGVYEQYF. As DNA, the CDR3 is TGCGCCAGCAGTGAGTCGTCTTCTGGGACTAGCGGGGTCTACGAGCAGTACTTC. The chain is built from TRBV10-1 and TRBJ2-7, with 13 nucleotides matching TRBD2. The CDR3 has 18 residues. The germline V gene encodes CDR1 WNHNN and CDR2 SYGVQD (reference sequence). Trimming took 0 bases from V and 3 from J; bases not matched to a gene: 8.

This clonotype was counted at least ten times. The rearrangement links TRBV2 to TRBJ1-1; D not certain. V was pared by 6 bases and J by 3 bases, with 11 bases between. From germline, CDR1 is SNHLY and CDR2 FYNNEI. CDR3 size: 13 residues. In DNA, the CDR3 is TGTGCCAGCAGAGGGCTGGGAGACACTGAAGCTTTCTTT. It encodes CASRGLGDTEAFF.

In this sample, this clonotype turned up a few times. This sequence joins TRBV7-2 and TRBJ2-7; the match to TRBD1 covers 7 bases. This CDR3 spans 15 amino acids. V shed 3 bases and J 5 bases; nucleotides not matched to a gene: 10. The germline V gene has CDR1 SGHTA and CDR2 FQGNSA. CDR3 region: CASSLGVTGNHEQYF. CDR3 sequence (DNA): TGTGCCAGCAGCTTGGGGGTGACAGGGAACCACGAGCAGTACTTC.

Only a few counts were recorded for this clonotype. The rearrangement uses TRBV7-9 and TRBJ2-5, with D uncertain. The CDR3 length is 16 residues. Germline V gives CDR1 SEHNR, CDR2 FQNEAQ (reference sequence). V lost 7 bases and J 0 bases, leaving 18 bases between the germline ends. This CDR3 is CASTLHETQHQETQYF. CDR3 in DNA: TGTGCCAGCACTCTCCACGAGACACAACACCAAGAGACCCAGTACTTC.

This clonotype showed up just a few times. In DNA, the CDR3 is TGTGCCAGCAGTTCTAGTCCTATGGGCACTGAAGCTTTCTTT. Translated: CASSSSPMGTEAFF. The gene calls are TRBV6-5 and TRBJ1-1; D gene ambiguous. Germline assignment: CDR1 MNHEY and CDR2 SVGAGI. The CDR3 runs 14 residues. V dropped 4 bases and J dropped 4 bases, with 13 bases sitting between them.

The genes are TRBV12-5 and TRBJ2-1; D is possibly TRBD1 or TRBD2 (5 bases each). Trimming took off 1 base at V and 9 bases at J, with 10 bases between the two ends. The CDR3 spans 13 residues. Germline V gene lookup returns CDR1 LGHNT and CDR2 FRNRAP. The CDR3 reads CASGLDPGGEQFF. CDR3 in DNA: TGTGCTAGTGGTTTGGACCCTGGGGGTGAGCAGTTCTTC.

The V and J genes are TRBV2 and TRBJ2-7, with D possibly TRBD2 on 6 matching bases. This CDR3 has 15 amino acids. The germline V gene has CDR1 SNHLY and CDR2 FYNNEI. Trimming removed 3 bases from V and 4 bases from J, with 16 bases in between. CDR3 amino acids: CASSDGRSGRYEQYF. Written as DNA, the CDR3 is TGTGCCAGCAGTGACGGCCGCAGCGGGCGGTACGAGCAGTACTTC. The full variable domain, rest sourced from reference TRBV2 and TRBJ2-7, is EPEVTQTPSHQVTQMGQEVILRCVPISNHLYFYWYRQILGQKVEFLVSFYNNEISEKSEIFDDQFSVERPDGSNFTLKIRSTKLEDSAMYFCASSDGRSGRYEQYFGPGTRLTVT.

This clonotype turned up a few times. J is TRBJ2-3 and V is TRBV6-1, with TRBD2 matching 8 bases. Per germline, CDR1 MNHNS and CDR2 SASEGT. Trimming took 1 base from V and 0 from J; bases not matched to a gene: 6. The CDR3 totals 17 residues. CDR3: CASSEDPLAGSTDTQYF. Here the CDR3 DNA reads TGTGCCAGCAGTGAAGACCCCTTAGCGGGGAGCACAGATACGCAGTATTTT.

This clonotype was seen a handful of times. V gene TRBV7-2 combines with J gene TRBJ1-1; no firm D call. Germline V gene data show CDR1 as SGHTA and CDR2 as FQGNSA. The CDR3 is 15 residues long. With 7 bases removed from V and 3 bases from J, the gap between germline ends came to 18 bases. For the CDR3, the DNA is TGTGCCAGCAAACTGGGAGGGATCTTGGACACTGAAGCTTTCTTT. This encodes CASKLGGILDTEAFF.

This clonotype has just a few counts. J is TRBJ1-3 and V is TRBV2; no definite D call. The V gene lost 8 bases and the J gene lost 8 bases, with 7 bases spanning the gap. This CDR3 comprises 10 residues. Germline lookup yields CDR1 SNHLY and CDR2 FYNNEI. CDR3 sequence reads: CASGLDTIYF. In DNA, the CDR3 is TGTGCCAGCGGGTTGGACACCATATATTTT. Together with reference TRBV2 and TRBJ1-3, the CDR3 gives the full variable domain: EPEVTQTPSHQVTQMGQEVILRCVPISNHLYFYWYRQILGQKVEFLVSFYNNEISEKSEIFDDQFSVERPDGSNFTLKIRSTKLEDSAMYFCASGLDTIYFGEGSWLTVV.

In this sample, this clonotype turned up a few times. The rearrangement joins TRBV11-2 to TRBJ1-5; tentative D call: TRBD1 (6 bases). V lost 0 bases, J lost 9 bases, and 12 bases lay in between. CDR1 and CDR2 from the germline V gene are SGHAT and FQNNGV. CDR3 length: 14 amino acids. CDR3 protein: CASSLDRGIWPQHF. In DNA form, the CDR3 reads TGTGCCAGCAGCTTAGACAGGGGAATCTGGCCCCAGCATTTT.

The rearrangement links TRBV11-2 to TRBJ2-7; D not certain. The length of the CDR3 is 14 residues. V shed 5 bases and J shed 0 bases, with 11 bases lying between them. Germline CDR1 reads SGHAT; CDR2 reads FQNNGV. The CDR3 sequence is CASSLWTGSYEQYF. CDR3 DNA: TGTGCCAGCAGCCTTTGGACCGGCTCCTACGAGCAGTACTTC.

In this sample, this clonotype turned up many times. The gene calls are TRBV5-4 and TRBJ2-2; the match to TRBD2 covers 11 bases. The V gene's germline CDR1 is SGHNT and CDR2 YYREEE (reference sequence). The CDR3 spans 14 residues. J gave up 5 bases and V 3 bases, and 0 bases lay outside the gene matches. The CDR3 region is CASSWTSGTGELFF. The CDR3 region has the DNA TGTGCCAGCAGCTGGACTAGCGGGACCGGGGAGCTGTTTTTT.

In this sample, this clonotype turned up once. This sequence joins TRBV28 and TRBJ1-1, with 8 bases fitting TRBD1. The CDR3 contains 15 residues. Germline loops: CDR1 MDHEN, CDR2 SYDVKM. Trimming removed 4 bases from V and 6 bases from J; junction bases left unmatched: 10. CDR3 protein: CASSSRGRGRAEAFF. In nucleotides, the CDR3 is TGTGCCAGCAGTTCCCGGGGCAGGGGGCGAGCTGAAGCTTTCTTT. Together with reference TRBV28 and TRBJ1-1, the CDR3 gives the full variable domain: DVKVTQSSRYLVKRTGEKVFLECVQDMDHENMFWYRQDPGLGLRLIYFSYDVKMKEKGDIPEGYSVSREKKERFSLILESASTNQTSMYLCASSSRGRGRAEAFFGQGTRLTVV.

This chain joins TRBV18 and TRBJ2-6, with D hard to call. V was trimmed by 3 bases and J by 2 bases, leaving 14 bases between them. The CDR3 contains 17 residues. From germline, CDR1 is KGHSH and CDR2 LQKENI. Written as DNA, the CDR3 is TGTGCCAGCTCACCCCCACGGGCTGGCACTGGGGCCAACGTCCTGACTTTC. Its protein is CASSPPRAGTGANVLTF. Filled out from reference TRBV18 and TRBJ2-6, the complete variable domain reads NAGVMQNPRHLVRRRGQEARLRCSPMKGHSHVYWYRQLPEEGLKFMVYLQKENIIDESGMPKERFSAEFPKEGPSILRIQQVVRGDSAAYFCASSPPRAGTGANVLTFGAGSRLTVL.

The rearrangement uses TRBV6-6 and TRBJ1-1; D gene unclear. V was shortened by 0 bases and J by 7 bases, with 6 bases between the two germline ends. The length of the CDR3 is 12 residues. CDR1 and CDR2 (germline): MNHNY, SVGAGI (reference sequence). CDR3 residues: CASSYSDGEAFF. In nucleotides, the CDR3 is TGTGCCAGCAGTTACTCTGACGGTGAAGCTTTCTTT.

The table lists this clonotype with many counts. The rearrangement uses TRBV28 and TRBJ1-5, with unresolved D. V gave up 4 bases and J gave up 0 bases, with 7 bases separating them. The CDR3 has 14 amino acids. Per germline, CDR1 MDHEN and CDR2 SYDVKM. In DNA form, the CDR3 reads TGTGCCAGCAGTTATGTTCATAGCAATCAGCCCCAGCATTTT. Translated, it gives CASSYVHSNQPQHF.

CDR3 sequence (DNA): TGTGCCACCTCCTCGACTAGCGGACGGAGCGATACGCAGTATTTT. Protein sequence: CATSSTSGRSDTQYF. The rearrangement joins TRBV10-3 to TRBJ2-3, with TRBD2 matching over 9 bases. The germline CDR1 and CDR2 sequences are ENHRY and SYGVKD. The V and J ends lost 10 bases and 6 bases, in that order; junction bases with no gene match: 14. This CDR3 spans 15 amino acids.

The chain has TRBV12-3 or TRBV12-4 and TRBJ2-3; unclear D gene. The CDR3 runs to 12 residues. Trimming left V 6 bases short and J 5 bases short, with 9 bases between. CDR3 region: CASRSIGDTQYF. Here the CDR3 DNA reads TGTGCCAGCAGGTCGATCGGAGATACGCAGTATTTT.

The sample holds a few counts of this clonotype. This chain links TRBV4-3 with TRBJ2-2; D is undetermined. This CDR3 comprises 13 residues. Between the trimmed V and J ends, which lost 4 bases and 6 bases, there was a span of 9 bases. CDR1 is LGHNA and CDR2 is YSLEER in the germline V gene. CDR3 nucleotides: TGCGCCAGCAGCCGCAGGATGGCCGGGGAGCTGTTTTTT. This encodes CASSRRMAGELFF.

This clonotype has a count of ten or more. The chain carries TRBV12-3 or TRBV12-4 and TRBJ1-2; D not certain. Trimming took off 2 bases at V and 2 bases at J, with 6 bases between the two ends. The CDR3 consists of 13 residues. In DNA form, the CDR3 reads TGTGCCAGCAGTTTAATGGGAAACTATGGCTACACCTTC. Translated, it gives CASSLMGNYGYTF.

This clonotype was detected many times. The chain is built from TRBV20-1 and TRBJ1-2; D is uncertain. V gave up 7 bases and J gave up 8 bases, with 14 bases separating them. The CDR3 length is 11 residues. Germline lookup yields CDR1 DFQATT and CDR2 SNEGSKA (reference sequence). As DNA, the CDR3 is TGCAGTGAGGTATCCCCCGCGGGCTACACCTTC. Translating it yields CSEVSPAGYTF.

This clonotype has at least ten counts. The CDR3 sequence is CASSLAGELGYEQYF. Here the CDR3 DNA reads TGTGCCAGCAGCTTAGCCGGGGAATTGGGCTACGAGCAGTACTTC. The chain carries TRBV7-2 and TRBJ2-7; D may be TRBD2 (5 bases). Trimming took off 0 bases at V and 3 bases at J, with 12 bases between the two ends. The CDR3 is 15 amino acids. Looked up from germline, CDR1 is SGHTA and CDR2 is FQGNSA.

The chain has TRBV4-3 and TRBJ1-1; 7 bases line up with TRBD1. This CDR3 has 14 amino acids. The germline V gene has CDR1 LGHNA and CDR2 YSLEER. V was clipped by 6 bases and J by 0 bases; unmatched bases: 4. The CDR3 DNA follows: TGCGCCAGCAGGAAAGGGGGCATGAACACTGAAGCTTTCTTT. Its protein product is CASRKGGMNTEAFF.

This clonotype has at least ten counts. The CDR3 sequence is CASTPLERVRETQYF. CDR3 nucleotides: TGTGCCAGCACCCCACTAGAGAGAGTTAGAGAGACCCAGTACTTC. The chain employs TRBV28 and TRBJ2-5, with a possible D match to TRBD2 (5 bases). Trimming left V 7 bases short and J 4 bases short, with 19 bases between. The germline CDR1 and CDR2 sequences are MDHEN and SYDVKM. CDR3 length equals 15 residues.

This clonotype was found a few times. This chain connects TRBV10-2 to TRBJ1-5, with unresolved D. The V end was cut by 3 bases, the J end by 7 bases, with 7 bases between. Germline values: CDR1 WSHSY, CDR2 SAAADI. This CDR3 spans 12 amino acids. The CDR3 coding sequence is TGCGCCAGCAGTGATCGGTGGCAGCCCCAGCATTTT. This sequence encodes CASSDRWQPQHF.

This clonotype was seen a handful of times. The rearrangement uses TRBV19 and TRBJ2-2; D gene uncertain. Germline CDR1 is LNHDA and CDR2 is SQIVND (reference sequence). The CDR3 extends over 13 amino acids. V lost 4 bases and J 0 bases, leaving 3 bases between the germline ends. CDR3 amino acids: CASSNPNTGELFF. CDR3 nucleotides: TGTGCCAGTAGTAACCCGAACACCGGGGAGCTGTTTTTT. Looking up the rest from reference TRBV19 and TRBJ2-2 gives the full variable domain: DGGITQSPKYLFRKEGQNVTLSCEQNLNHDAMYWYRQDPGQGLRLIYYSQIVNDFQKGDIAEGYSVSREKKESFPLTVTSAQKNPTAFYLCASSNPNTGELFFGEGSRLTVL.

This clonotype appeared a few times. The chain combines TRBV4-1 with TRBJ2-3, with unresolved D. With 1 base removed from V and 3 bases from J, the gap between germline ends came to 11 bases. Germline V CDR1 and CDR2: MGHRA, YSYEKL. The CDR3 contains 15 residues. In nucleotides, the CDR3 is TGCGCCAGCAGCCAAGTAAACGGAATGACAGATACGCAGTATTTT. It translates to CASSQVNGMTDTQYF.

This clonotype was seen at least ten times. This chain connects TRBV6-5 to TRBJ1-2, with D maybe TRBD1 (6 bases). The CDR3 totals 15 residues. V was shortened by 6 bases and J by 4 bases, with 18 bases between the two germline ends. Germline CDR1 reads MNHEY; CDR2 reads SVGAGI. This CDR3 reads CASSPPGAGVYGYTF. The CDR3 nucleotides read TGTGCCAGCAGCCCCCCGGGGGCAGGGGTCTATGGCTACACCTTC.

The chain employs TRBV28 and TRBJ1-2; no definite D call. V was shortened by 5 bases and J by 1 base, with 8 bases between the two germline ends. CDR1 and CDR2 (germline): MDHEN, SYDVKM. The CDR3 is 13 amino acids. The CDR3 DNA follows: TGTGCCAGCAGTACCTACATTAACTATGGCTACACCTTC. This gives the protein CASSTYINYGYTF.